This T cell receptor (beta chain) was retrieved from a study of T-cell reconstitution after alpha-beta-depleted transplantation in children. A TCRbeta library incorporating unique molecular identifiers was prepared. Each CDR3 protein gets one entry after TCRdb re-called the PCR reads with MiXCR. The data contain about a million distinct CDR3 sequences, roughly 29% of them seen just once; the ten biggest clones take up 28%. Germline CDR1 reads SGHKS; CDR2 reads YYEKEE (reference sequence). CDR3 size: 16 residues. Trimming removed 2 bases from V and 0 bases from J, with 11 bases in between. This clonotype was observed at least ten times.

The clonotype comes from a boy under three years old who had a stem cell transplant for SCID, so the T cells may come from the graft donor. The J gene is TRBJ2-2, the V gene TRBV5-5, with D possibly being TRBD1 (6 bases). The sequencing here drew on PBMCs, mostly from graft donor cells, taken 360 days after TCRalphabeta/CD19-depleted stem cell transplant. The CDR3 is CASSFWTVSNTGELFF. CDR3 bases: TGTGCCAGCAGCTTTTGGACAGTATCGAACACCGGGGAGCTGTTTTTT.